The 23 T cell receptor beta chains below come from one sample, sequenced in a study of OX40 agonist ivuxolimab in advanced cancers. The assay was immunoSEQ multiplex PCR, and TCRdb's table has in-frame clones only and misses some. The sample contains tens of thousands of clones, roughly 92% of which appear only once. The input for sequencing was CD4+ or CD8+ T cells sorted from blood, taken in a trial of the OX40 agonist ivuxolimab. All receptors derive from an adult with an advanced solid tumor such as melanoma, head and neck, liver or kidney cancer.

This clone was seen a handful of times. The chain recombines TRBV10-1 with TRBJ1-5; the D gene is possibly TRBD1 (5 bases). Germline V gene lookup returns CDR1 WNHNN and CDR2 SYGVQD (reference sequence). Between the trimmed V and J ends, which lost 1 base and 0 bases, there was a span of 10 bases. This CDR3 spans 16 amino acids. The CDR3 coding sequence is TGCGCCAGCAGTGAGTTGGACACCGATAGCAATCAGCCCCAGCATTTT. It translates to CASSELDTDSNQPQHF.

This chain uses TRBV6-6 with TRBJ1-1; 11 bases agree with TRBD1. V gave up 7 bases and J gave up 4 bases; unmatched junction bases: 5. Germline CDR1 is MNHNY and CDR2 is SVGAGI (reference sequence). The CDR3 runs to 14 residues. This chain's CDR3 is CASTPGTGGTEAFF. The CDR3 DNA reads TGTGCCAGCACCCCCGGGACAGGGGGCACTGAAGCTTTCTTT.

The chain joins TRBV19 to TRBJ1-2; D is uncertain. Germline CDR1 and CDR2: LNHDA and SQIVND (reference sequence). The CDR3 has 13 amino acids. Trimming left V 3 bases short and J 7 bases short, with 12 bases between. The CDR3 region has the DNA TGTGCCAGTAGTATTGGAGGCGGAGCTGGCTACACCTTC. Its translation: CASSIGGGAGYTF.

V and J are TRBV6-6 and TRBJ2-5, with 8 bases lining up with TRBD1. Germline V lookup: CDR1 MNHNY, CDR2 SVGAGI (reference sequence). Trimming at V came to 6 bases and at J to 6 bases, leaving 9 bases not matched to a gene. The CDR3 is made up of 14 amino acids. CDR3 DNA sequence: TGTGCCAGCAGCAAAACCGGGACAGGAAAGACCCAGTACTTC. Translated: CASSKTGTGKTQYF.

The V and J genes are TRBV19 and TRBJ2-5, with 7 bases identical to TRBD1. This CDR3 comprises 17 residues. The ends lost 3 bases at V and 4 bases at J; junction bases unmatched: 14. CDR1 LNHDA and CDR2 SQIVND come from the germline V gene (reference sequence). CDR3 DNA: TGTGCCAGTAGTATCGTGTGGGACAGTTTGGGTTTAGAGACCCAGTACTTC. This encodes CASSIVWDSLGLETQYF.

The rearrangement links TRBV18 to TRBJ1-2; 10 bases fit TRBD1. This CDR3 comprises 17 residues. Germline V lookup: CDR1 KGHSH, CDR2 LQKENI. The ends lost 4 bases at V and 3 bases at J; junction bases unmatched: 11. The CDR3 DNA reads as TGTGCCAGCTCACTCCCCGGGACAGGGGTGATCGACTATGGCTACACCTTC. This sequence encodes CASSLPGTGVIDYGYTF.

The chain carries TRBV7-2 and TRBJ1-2, with D uncertain. The CDR3 runs to 12 residues. Germline V gene lookup returns CDR1 SGHTA and CDR2 FQGNSA. V was clipped by 5 bases and J by 1 base, with 5 bases between them. The CDR3: CASSLRNYGYTF. CDR3 coding DNA: TGTGCCAGCAGCCTCCGTAACTATGGCTACACCTTC.

CDR3 protein: CASSEMGAEAFF. CDR3 coding DNA: TGTGCCAGCAGTGAAATGGGGGCTGAAGCTTTCTTT. The chain employs TRBV6-1 and TRBJ1-1; a possible D gene is TRBD1 (5 bases). Germline-derived CDR1 and CDR2 are MNHNS and SASEGT. Trimming took 2 bases from V and 6 from J, leaving 7 bases between them. CDR3 length: 12 residues.

As to this clone: A read error may account for a junction end that differs from germline. The V gene is TRBV7-7, the J gene TRBJ2-5; D assignment may be TRBD1 or TRBD2 (5 bases each). Germline assignment: CDR1 SSHAT and CDR2 FNYEAQ (reference sequence). The CDR3 is 14 amino acids. The CDR3 sequence is CASTPGAGVKTQYF. CDR3 bases: TGTGCTAGCACCCCTGGGGCGGGCGTGAAGACCCAGTACTTC.

The chain recombines TRBV25-1 with TRBJ2-5; TRBD1 aligns across 7 bases. Trimming at V came to 4 bases and at J to 3 bases, leaving 8 bases not matched to a gene. In germline, CDR1 is MGHDK, CDR2 SYGVNS. The length of the CDR3 is 15 residues. Here the CDR3 DNA reads TGTGCCAGCAGTGGTTACGACAGGGAAAAAGAGACCCAGTACTTC. Encoded protein: CASSGYDREKETQYF.

V gene TRBV13 combines with J gene TRBJ2-1; 7 positions match TRBD2. Germline trimming cut 5 bases from V and 8 bases from J; bases unmatched to any gene: 12. The CDR3 consists of 15 residues. Germline CDR1 and CDR2: PRHDT and FYEKMQ (reference sequence). The CDR3 DNA sequence: TGTGCCAGCAGCCGTGGGACTACCCCTGGAGATGAGCAGTTCTTC. Its protein is CASSRGTTPGDEQFF.

The chain links TRBV7-2 to TRBJ1-2; weak D call: TRBD1 (6 bases). CDR3 length: 14 amino acids. V lost 5 bases and J lost 8, with 18 bases in between. Germline V gene data show CDR1 as SGHTA and CDR2 as FQGNSA. The CDR3 spells CASSTRQEQSGYTF. The DNA for the CDR3 is TGTGCCAGCAGCACCAGACAGGAACAGTCCGGCTACACCTTC.

The V call is TRBV28, the J call TRBJ2-7; D uncertain. CDR1 and CDR2 (germline): MDHEN, SYDVKM. V shed 8 bases and J shed 2 bases, with 10 bases lying between them. The CDR3 is 12 amino acids. The CDR3 DNA is TGTGCCAGCCTGGCTAGAGCCTACGAGCAGTACTTC. Translation gives CASLARAYEQYF. The whole variable domain, filled in from reference TRBV28 and TRBJ2-7, reads DVKVTQSSRYLVKRTGEKVFLECVQDMDHENMFWYRQDPGLGLRLIYFSYDVKMKEKGDIPEGYSVSREKKERFSLILESASTNQTSMYLCASLARAYEQYFGPGTRLTVT.

The chain is built from TRBV5-1 and TRBJ2-5, with TRBD2 matching over 7 bases. The CDR3 contains 14 residues. The germline gives CDR1 SGHRS, CDR2 YFSETQ. The V and J ends lost 1 base and 4 bases, in that order; junction bases with no gene match: 4. In nucleotides, the CDR3 is TGCGCCAGCAGCTTGATCGGGGAGGGAGAGACCCAGTACTTC. Translated, it gives CASSLIGEGETQYF.

V gene TRBV10-1 combines with J gene TRBJ2-1, with D tentatively TRBD1 or TRBD2 (5 bases each). The CDR3 runs 12 residues. Germline V gives CDR1 WNHNN, CDR2 SYGVQD (reference sequence). The CDR3 is CAEEGTDNEQFF. CDR3 sequence (DNA): TGCGCAGAAGAAGGGACCGACAATGAGCAGTTCTTC.

This chain joins TRBV30 and TRBJ1-1, with D unresolved. V was trimmed by 0 bases and J by 1 base, leaving 6 bases between them. Germline-derived CDR1 and CDR2 are GTSNPN and SVGIG (reference sequence). This CDR3 comprises 13 residues. DNA for the CDR3: TGTGCCTGGAGTGTCCGGACGAACACTGAAGCTTTCTTT. Residues: CAWSVRTNTEAFF.

V gene TRBV9 combines with J gene TRBJ1-3; 10 nucleotides align to TRBD1. In germline, CDR1 is SGDLS, CDR2 YYNGEE. Germline trimming cut 2 bases from V and 0 bases from J; bases unmatched to any gene: 2. CDR3 length equals 16 residues. The CDR3: CASSVDRGISGNTIYF. The CDR3 DNA sequence: TGTGCCAGCAGCGTGGACAGGGGGATCTCTGGAAACACCATATATTTT.

The chain carries TRBV29-1 and TRBJ2-3, with 8 positions matching TRBD2. CDR1 is SQVTM, CDR2 ANQGSEA, per germline. Losses at the gene ends were 6 bases for V and 0 bases for J; bases not matched to a gene: 2. The CDR3 is 13 residues long. This CDR3 reads CSVGLGSTDTQYF. The CDR3 region has the DNA TGCAGCGTGGGACTAGGGAGCACAGATACGCAGTATTTT.

This clone was picked up one time. The rearrangement joins TRBV12-1 to TRBJ2-2; the table's TRBD2 call for D was not verified on the DNA. TRBV12-1 is termed a pseudogene. This CDR3 region has 16 residues. The CDR3 sequence is CASSFVALRYTGELFF. In nucleotides, the CDR3 is TGTGCCAGCAGCTTTGTGGCATTGCGGTACACCGGGGAGCTGTTTTTT.

V gene TRBV28 combines with J gene TRBJ1-2, with a tentative D call TRBD1 (5 bases). The germline V gene has CDR1 MDHEN and CDR2 SYDVKM. The V end was cut by 7 bases, the J end by 0 bases, with 9 bases between. CDR3 length: 13 residues. In DNA form, the CDR3 reads TGTGCCAGCACGGGGGACCCTAACTATGGCTACACCTTC. It is translated as CASTGDPNYGYTF.

V is TRBV11-3 and J is TRBJ2-7; TRBD2 matches at 7 bases. CDR1 is SGHNT and CDR2 is YENEEA in the germline V gene. This CDR3 has 15 residues. Unmatched junction bases numbered 9, after V lost 2 bases and J lost 5 bases. The CDR3 sequence: CASSLSDGGSHEQYF. The CDR3 DNA sequence: TGTGCCAGCAGCTTATCTGACGGGGGGTCCCACGAGCAGTACTTC.

The chain has TRBV10-2 and TRBJ1-1; D remains ambiguous. Germline V CDR1 and CDR2: WSHSY, SAAADI. V was shortened by 10 bases and J by 5 bases, with 17 bases between the two germline ends. This CDR3 spans 13 amino acids. The DNA for the CDR3 is TGCGCCACCCTCCGGGAAGGTTCGACTGAAGCTTTCTTT. This translates into CATLREGSTEAFF.

To note about this clone: At one end, the junction sequence differs from germline, possibly due to a read error. The V call is TRBV7-7, the J call TRBJ2-2; the match to TRBD1 covers 7 bases. Germline CDR1 SSHAT, CDR2 FNYEAQ (reference sequence). The CDR3 sequence is 14 residues long. This CDR3 is CASSLGTDTGELFF. CDR3 nucleotide sequence: TGTGCTAGCAGCTTAGGGACAGACACCGGGGAGCTGTTTTTT.